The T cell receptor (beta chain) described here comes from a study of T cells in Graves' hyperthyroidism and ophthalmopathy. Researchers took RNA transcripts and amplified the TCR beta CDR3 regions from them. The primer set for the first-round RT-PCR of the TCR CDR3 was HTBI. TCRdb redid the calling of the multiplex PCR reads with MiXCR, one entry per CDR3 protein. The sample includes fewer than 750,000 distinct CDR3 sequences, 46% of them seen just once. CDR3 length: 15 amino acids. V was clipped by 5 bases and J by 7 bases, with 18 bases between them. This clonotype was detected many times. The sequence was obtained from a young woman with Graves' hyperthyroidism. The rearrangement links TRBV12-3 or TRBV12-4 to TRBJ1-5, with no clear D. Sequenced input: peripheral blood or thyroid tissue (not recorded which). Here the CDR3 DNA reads TGTGCCAGCAGTGTTCCCCGGGCGGGTACCCAGCCCCAGCATTTT. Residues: CASSVPRAGTQPQHF.